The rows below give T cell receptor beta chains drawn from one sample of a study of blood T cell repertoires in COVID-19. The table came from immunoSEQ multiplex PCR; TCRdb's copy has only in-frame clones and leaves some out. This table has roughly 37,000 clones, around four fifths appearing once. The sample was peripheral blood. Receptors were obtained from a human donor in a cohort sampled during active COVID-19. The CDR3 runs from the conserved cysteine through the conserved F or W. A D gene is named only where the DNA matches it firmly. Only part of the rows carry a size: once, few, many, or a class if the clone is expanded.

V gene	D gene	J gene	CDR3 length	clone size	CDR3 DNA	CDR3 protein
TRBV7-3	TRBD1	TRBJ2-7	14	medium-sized	TGTGCCAGCAGCTTACAGGGGGAAGACAACGAGCAGTACTTC	CASSLQGEDNEQYF
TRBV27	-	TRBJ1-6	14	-	TGTGCCAGCAGGCCGGAGGGGAGAAATTCACCCCTCCACTTT	CASRPEGRNSPLHF
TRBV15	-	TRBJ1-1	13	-	TGTGCCACCAGCAGAGATAGGGGCACTGAAGCTTTCTTT	CATSRDRGTEAFF
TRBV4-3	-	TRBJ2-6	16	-	TGCGCCAGCAGCCAAGAAGGGGGCTCTGGGGCCAACGTCCTGACTTTC	CASSQEGGSGANVLTF
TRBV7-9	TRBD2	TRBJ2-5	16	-	TGTGCCAGCAGCCGTGGACTAGCGGGCCATCAAGAGACCCAGTACTTC	CASSRGLAGHQETQYF
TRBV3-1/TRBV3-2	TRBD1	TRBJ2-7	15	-	TGTGCCAGCAGCCAAGGACAGGGGAACTCCTACGAGCAGTACTTC	CASSQGQGNSYEQYF
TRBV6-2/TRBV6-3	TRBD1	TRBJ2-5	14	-	TGTGCCAGCAGTTTAGGACAGGGGGGAGAGACCCAGTACTTC	CASSLGQGGETQYF
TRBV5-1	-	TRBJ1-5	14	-	TGCGCCAGCAGCGGCGCCGGGGGGGGGCAGCCCCAGCATTTT	CASSGAGGGQPQHF
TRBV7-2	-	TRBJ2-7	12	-	TGTGCCAGCAGCCAAGGGCGAGCGGACTCCAACTTC	CASSQGRADSNF
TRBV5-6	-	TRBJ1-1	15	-	TGTGCCAGCAGCTTGCTCGGCAGGGTGAACACTGAAGCTTTCTTT	CASSLLGRVNTEAFF
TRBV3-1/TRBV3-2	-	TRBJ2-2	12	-	TGTGCCAGCAGCCGCCGGTACGGGGAGCTGTTTTTT	CASSRRYGELFF
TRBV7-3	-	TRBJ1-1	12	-	TGTGCCAGCACTCAAGCATCGACTGAAGCTTTCTTT	CASTQASTEAFF
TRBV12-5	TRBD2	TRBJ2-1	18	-	TGTGCTAGTGTTCCCGGACTAGCGGGGGCCTACCCCTACAATGAGCAGTTCTTC	CASVPGLAGAYPYNEQFF
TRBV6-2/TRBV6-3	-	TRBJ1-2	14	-	TGTGCCAGCAGTTACGGGGGCGCGAGCAATGGCTACACCTTC	CASSYGGASNGYTF
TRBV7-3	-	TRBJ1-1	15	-	TGTGCCAGCAGCTTAAGGCGCAGGCAGGGTAATGAAGCTTTCTTT	CASSLRRRQGNEAFF
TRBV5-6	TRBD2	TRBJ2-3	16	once	TGTGCCAGCAGCTTGGTGCGGGGGGCGGGCCCAGATACGCAGTATTTT	CASSLVRGAGPDTQYF
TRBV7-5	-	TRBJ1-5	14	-	TGTGCCAGAAGCCAGGACAGGGGGGGTCAGCCCCAGCATTTT	CARSQDRGGQPQHF